The T cell receptor beta chain described here comes from a study of blood T cell repertoires in COVID-19. Study-wide background: Sites in the United States, Italy and Spain provided acute and convalescent COVID-19 samples. PBMCs, B-cell-depleted T cells, or T cells provided the cDNA or gDNA that made up the material.

The study recruited people aged roughly 18 to 100 years across approximately 24 US areas. Cohorts were assigned according to the clinical history that participants reported. The germline V gene has CDR1 MDHEN and CDR2 SYDVKM. Trimming removed 4 bases at V and 2 bases at J, with 17 bases between. This CDR3 region has 16 residues. Clones were sequenced by immunoSEQ multiplex PCR, and TCRdb holds only the in-frame ones, with some missing. The sample shows 250,000 or so clones, roughly 90% of them seen only once. The chain couples TRBV28 to TRBJ1-2, with D perhaps TRBD1 (5 bases). The sequence was obtained from a man aged 35-49 years who had been exposed to COVID-19. The sample consisted of PBMCs or T cells enriched from blood (not recorded which). CDR3: CASSSPDKAPNYGYTF. In nucleotides, the CDR3 is TGTGCCAGCAGTTCCCCGGACAAAGCGCCCAACTATGGCTACACCTTC.